The 8 T cell receptor beta chains below were found in one sample sequenced in a study of cytotoxic CD8 clonotypes in ibrutinib-treated CLL. Measured with immunoSEQ multiplex PCR; TCRdb has only the in-frame clones, and not every one. The sample holds about 130,000 clones, 84% seen once. The sample consisted of PBMCs, taken after 24 months of ibrutinib treatment. The source of these receptors is a human donor with chronic lymphocytic leukemia.

J is TRBJ1-6 and V is TRBV6-6; D unclear. CDR1 is MNHNY, CDR2 SVGAGI, per germline (reference sequence). This CDR3 has 15 residues. V lost 2 bases and J lost 4, with 9 bases in between. This CDR3 reads CASSYDGAYNSPLHF. The CDR3 nucleotides read TGTGCCAGCAGTTACGACGGAGCGTATAATTCACCCCTCCACTTT.

The chain employs TRBV7-3 and TRBJ2-6; D is possibly TRBD2 (5 bases). CDR3 length: 16 amino acids. Germline V gene data show CDR1 as SGHTA and CDR2 as FQGTGA. V gave up 1 base and J gave up 2 bases, with 9 bases separating them. Here the CDR3 reads CASSLMAGAGANVLTF. In DNA, the CDR3 is TGTGCCAGCAGCTTAATGGCCGGGGCTGGGGCCAACGTCCTGACTTTC.

The chain joins TRBV7-9 to TRBJ1-1, with unresolved D. CDR1 is SEHNR, CDR2 FQNEAQ, per germline (reference sequence). The CDR3 is 12 amino acids. Trimming took 4 bases from V and 2 from J, leaving 5 bases between them. The CDR3 protein is CASSSPNTEAFF. The CDR3 DNA reads as TGTGCCAGCAGCTCCCCAAACACTGAAGCTTTCTTT.

A word on this clone: Other DNA sequences in the same sample also yield this CDR3. V usage is TRBV30 and J usage is TRBJ2-7; D perhaps matches TRBD1 (6 bases). V shed 1 base and J shed 2 bases, with 9 bases lying between them. This CDR3 is built from 13 residues. Germline V gene sequence: CDR1 GTSNPN, CDR2 SVGIG (reference sequence). Written as DNA, the CDR3 is TGTGCCTGGAGTGACCAGGGGCCCTACGAGCAGTACTTC. Translated, it gives CAWSDQGPYEQYF.

This clone was detected a few times. This rearrangement joins TRBV29-1 to TRBJ2-7, with TRBD1 identical over 10 bases. Losses at the gene ends were 2 bases for V and 1 base for J; bases not matched to a gene: 2. CDR1 and CDR2 (germline): SQVTM, ANQGSEA. The CDR3 is 14 residues long. CDR3 nucleotide sequence: TGCAGCGTTGAACCGGGACAGGGGTCCTACGAGCAGTACTTC. It is translated as CSVEPGQGSYEQYF.

The CDR3 loop is CASRASSGNTIYF. In DNA, the CDR3 is TGTGCCAGCAGGGCCAGCTCTGGAAACACCATATATTTT. The J gene is TRBJ1-3, the V gene TRBV28; no firm D call. The length of the CDR3 is 13 residues. The germline CDR1 and CDR2 sequences are MDHEN and SYDVKM. The V gene lost 6 bases and the J gene lost 0 bases, with 6 bases spanning the gap.

The V call is TRBV11-3, the J call TRBJ1-3, with D hard to call. The CDR3 is 14 residues long. Trimming cost V 4 bases and J 4 bases, with 11 bases left between them. Germline assignment: CDR1 SGHNT and CDR2 YENEEA. As DNA, the CDR3 is TGTGCCAGCAGCTCCCGCCCCGGGGGAAACACCATATATTTT. This translates into CASSSRPGGNTIYF.

J is TRBJ1-1 and V is TRBV7-9; D not resolved. Germline lookup yields CDR1 SEHNR and CDR2 FQNEAQ (reference sequence). The CDR3 is made up of 14 amino acids. V shed 1 base and J shed 2 bases, with 8 bases lying between them. The CDR3 DNA follows: TGTGCCAGCAGCTTAGTGGCAATTAACACTGAAGCTTTCTTT. The encoded protein is CASSLVAINTEAFF.